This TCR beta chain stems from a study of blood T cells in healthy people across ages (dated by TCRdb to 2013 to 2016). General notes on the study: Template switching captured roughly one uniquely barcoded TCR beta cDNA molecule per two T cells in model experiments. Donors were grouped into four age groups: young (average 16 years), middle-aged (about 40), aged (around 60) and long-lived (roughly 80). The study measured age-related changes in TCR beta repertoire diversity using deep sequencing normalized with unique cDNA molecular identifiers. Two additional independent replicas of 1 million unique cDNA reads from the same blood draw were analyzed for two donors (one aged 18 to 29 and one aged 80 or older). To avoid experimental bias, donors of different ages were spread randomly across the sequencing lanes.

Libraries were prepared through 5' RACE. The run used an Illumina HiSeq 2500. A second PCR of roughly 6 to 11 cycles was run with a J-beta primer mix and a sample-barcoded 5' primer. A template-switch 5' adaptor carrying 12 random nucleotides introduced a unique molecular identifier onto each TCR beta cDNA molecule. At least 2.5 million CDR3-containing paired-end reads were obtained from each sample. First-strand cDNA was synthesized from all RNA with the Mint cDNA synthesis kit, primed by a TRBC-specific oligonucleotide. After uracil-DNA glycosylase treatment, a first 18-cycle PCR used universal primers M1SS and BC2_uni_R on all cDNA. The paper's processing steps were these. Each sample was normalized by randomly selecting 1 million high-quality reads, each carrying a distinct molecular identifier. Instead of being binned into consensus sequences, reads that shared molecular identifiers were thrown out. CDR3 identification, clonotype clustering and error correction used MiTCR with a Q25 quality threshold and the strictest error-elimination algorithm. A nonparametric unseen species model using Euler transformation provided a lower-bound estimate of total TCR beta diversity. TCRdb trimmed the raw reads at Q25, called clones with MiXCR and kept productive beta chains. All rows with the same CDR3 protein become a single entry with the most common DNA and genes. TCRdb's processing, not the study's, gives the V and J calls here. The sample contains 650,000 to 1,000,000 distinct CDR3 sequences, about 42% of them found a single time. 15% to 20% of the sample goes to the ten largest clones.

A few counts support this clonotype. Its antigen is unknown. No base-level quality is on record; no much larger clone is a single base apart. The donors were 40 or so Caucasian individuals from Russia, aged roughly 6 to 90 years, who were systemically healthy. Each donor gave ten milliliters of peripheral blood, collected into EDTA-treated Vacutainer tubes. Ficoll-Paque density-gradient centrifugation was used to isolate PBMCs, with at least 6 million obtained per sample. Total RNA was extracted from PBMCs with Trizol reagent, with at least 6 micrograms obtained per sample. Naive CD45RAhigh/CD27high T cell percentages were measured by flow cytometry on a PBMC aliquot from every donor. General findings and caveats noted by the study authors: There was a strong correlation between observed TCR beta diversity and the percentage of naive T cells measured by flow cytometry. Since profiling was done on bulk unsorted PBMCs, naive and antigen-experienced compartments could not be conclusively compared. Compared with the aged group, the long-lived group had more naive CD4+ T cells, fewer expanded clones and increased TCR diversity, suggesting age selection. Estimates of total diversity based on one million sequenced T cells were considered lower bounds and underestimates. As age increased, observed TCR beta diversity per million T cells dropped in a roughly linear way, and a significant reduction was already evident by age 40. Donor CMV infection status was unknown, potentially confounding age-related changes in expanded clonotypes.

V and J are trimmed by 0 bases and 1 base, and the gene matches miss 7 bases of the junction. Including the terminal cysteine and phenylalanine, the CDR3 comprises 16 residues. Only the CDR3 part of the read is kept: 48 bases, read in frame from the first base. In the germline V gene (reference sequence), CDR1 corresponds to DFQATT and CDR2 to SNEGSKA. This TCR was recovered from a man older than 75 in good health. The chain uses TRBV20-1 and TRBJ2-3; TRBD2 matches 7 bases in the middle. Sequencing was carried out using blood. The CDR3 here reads CSARDRVAGGTDTQYF. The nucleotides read TGCAGTGCTAGAGATCGCGTGGCGGGGGGCACAGATACGCAGTATTTT.